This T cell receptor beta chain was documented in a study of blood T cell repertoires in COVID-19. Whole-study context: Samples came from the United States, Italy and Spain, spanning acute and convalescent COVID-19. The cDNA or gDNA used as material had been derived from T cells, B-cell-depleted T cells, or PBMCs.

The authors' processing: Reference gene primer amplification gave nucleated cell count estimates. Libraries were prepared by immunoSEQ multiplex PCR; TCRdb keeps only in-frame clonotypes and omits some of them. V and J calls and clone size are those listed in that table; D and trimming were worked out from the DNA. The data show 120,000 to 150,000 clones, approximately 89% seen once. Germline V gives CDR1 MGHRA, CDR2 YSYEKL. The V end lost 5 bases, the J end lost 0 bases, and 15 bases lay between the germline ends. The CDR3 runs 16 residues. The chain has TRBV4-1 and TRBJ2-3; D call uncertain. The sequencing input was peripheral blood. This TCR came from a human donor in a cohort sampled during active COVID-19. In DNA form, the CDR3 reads TGCGCCAGCAGCTCCCGCGCAATGACTAGCACAGATACGCAGTATTTT. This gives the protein CASSSRAMTSTDTQYF.